Listed below are T cell receptor beta chains from one sample, sequenced in a study of T cell repertoires in cytomegalovirus infection. One entry per CDR3 protein, called by TCRdb with MiXCR from the reads. The sample includes 450,000 to 550,000 distinct CDR3 sequences, about 17% seen only once; the top ten take roughly a quarter. The source material was CD8+ T cells from PBMCs. These receptors originate from a human donor in good health (CMV status not recorded). Some clones in this sample may be carry-over from other donors' samples. CDR3s leave out the opening cysteine and the closing phenylalanine or tryptophan.

>TRBV4-1|11
ASSQVLKRGAF
>TRBV7-9|10
ASSSESQPQH
>TRBV12-3/TRBV12-4|12
ASSPTGLDYGYT
>TRBV4-1|9
ASSQGHEQF
>TRBV6-5|14
ASSYSWGGAAGELF
>TRBV7-2|13
ASSPTADSIYGYT
>TRBV6-5|13
ASSGLAGGQETQY
>TRBV12-3/TRBV12-4|13
ASTTGLAGEGEQY
>TRBV7-8|10
ASSPGSQPQH
>TRBV20-1|11
SASSGGQETQY
>TRBV5-5|13
ASMTSGVRGYEQY
>TRBV7-6|13
ASSRLANKRDEQF
>TRBV4-1|14
ASSQEVGLGVNEQF
>TRBV30|8
AWSGPEQY
>TRBV3-1|13
ASSQVRTGAYEQY
>TRBV9|12
ANSVGTSGSEQY
>TRBV5-4|13
ASSPWTGDNSPLH
>TRBV11-2|12
ASSLDGTAAGYT
>TRBV19|11
ASSIQGADEQF
>TRBV27|17
ASSLSNTGGVYIDSPLH
>TRBV23-1|14
ASSQSDRRINYGYT
>TRBV6-5|11
ASSYSTQDEQY
>TRBV7-8|14
ASRQTGVAGVDTQY
>TRBV7-8|15
ASSSGLAGANTGELF